The 21 T cell receptor beta chains below were found in one sample sequenced in a study of cytomegalovirus exposure and HLA in healthy donors. PCR used 60 Vbeta primers and 13 Jbeta primers. Repertoires were generated with immunoSEQ multiplex PCR, while TCRdb's copy carries only in-frame clones and drops some. The profile covers about 170,000 clones, with around four fifths appearing a single time and under 5% taken by the ten largest. Input material: PBMCs. The receptors stem from a girl between 10 and 17 years old in good health and CMV-seropositive.

The chain recombines TRBV5-1 with TRBJ1-1, with a possible D match to TRBD1 (5 bases). Looked up from germline, CDR1 is SGHRS and CDR2 is YFSETQ. The CDR3 length is 12 residues. V lost 5 bases to trimming and J lost 7 bases, with 12 bases between them. This CDR3 reads CASSRDWHEAFF. CDR3 nucleotides: TGCGCCAGCAGTCGGGACTGGCATGAAGCTTTCTTT.

V and J are TRBV4-1 and TRBJ1-4; D uncertain. CDR1 is MGHRA and CDR2 is YSYEKL in the germline V gene. Trimming removed 7 bases at V and 0 bases at J, with 15 bases between. The CDR3 runs 16 residues. The CDR3 region is CASNLLGASTNEKLFF. Written as DNA, the CDR3 is TGCGCCAGCAATCTTCTGGGAGCCTCAACTAATGAAAAACTGTTTTTT.

This clone has more than one count but fewer than ten. The rearrangement links TRBV4-1 to TRBJ1-1; D may be TRBD1 (5 bases). From germline, CDR1 is MGHRA and CDR2 YSYEKL. Trimming shortened V by 0 bases and J by 11 bases, and 10 bases separated the two germline ends. This CDR3 region has 12 residues. The chain's CDR3 is CASSQDGWGAFF. The CDR3 coding sequence is TGCGCCAGCAGCCAAGATGGCTGGGGCGCTTTCTTT.

V usage is TRBV7-9 and J usage is TRBJ1-5; TRBD1 is a possible D gene (6 bases). From germline, CDR1 is SEHNR and CDR2 FQNEAQ (reference sequence). This CDR3 region has 18 residues. Between the trimmed V and J ends, which lost 1 base and 1 base, there was a span of 17 bases. CDR3 sequence (DNA): TGTGCCAGCAGCTTAGTTTTCGGCAGGGGTGGGAGCAATCAGCCCCAGCATTTT. It is translated as CASSLVFGRGGSNQPQHF.

The rearrangement uses TRBV19 and TRBJ2-7; 7 bases line up with TRBD1. The trim removed 5 bases at V and 4 bases at J, leaving 5 bases unmatched. CDR3 length: 13 residues. Germline V gene lookup returns CDR1 LNHDA and CDR2 SQIVND (reference sequence). CDR3 region: CASSVDRLYEQYF. Here the CDR3 DNA reads TGTGCCAGTAGTGTGGACAGGTTGTACGAGCAGTACTTC.

The J gene is TRBJ1-1, the V gene TRBV15; no definite D call. Deletions cut 1 base from V and 1 base from J, with 7 bases between. Germline lookup yields CDR1 LNHNV and CDR2 YYDKDF (reference sequence). The CDR3 is 14 residues long. CDR3 loop: CATSRVNRNTEAFF. The CDR3 nucleotides read TGTGCCACCAGCAGAGTCAACAGGAACACTGAAGCTTTCTTT.

The chain joins TRBV5-6 to TRBJ2-7; D is unresolved. Germline V CDR1 and CDR2: SGHDT, YYEEEE. V was trimmed by 3 bases and J by 3 bases, leaving 7 bases between them. CDR3 length equals 12 residues. The DNA for the CDR3 is TGTGCCAGCAGCTCTCGGGTCTACGAGCAGTACTTC. Translated, it gives CASSSRVYEQYF.

The J gene is TRBJ2-5, the V gene TRBV19; the D is unclear. Germline V gene lookup returns CDR1 LNHDA and CDR2 SQIVND (reference sequence). Between the trimmed V and J ends, which lost 3 bases and 2 bases, there was a span of 7 bases. This CDR3 is 13 amino acids long. The CDR3 DNA follows: TGTGCCAGTAGTATGTCACTACAAGAGACCCAGTACTTC. Its translation is CASSMSLQETQYF.

The chain combines TRBV18 with TRBJ1-2; possible D gene TRBD1, 6 bases. CDR3 length: 16 residues. V was cut by 2 bases and J by 4 bases, with 17 bases left in between. Germline V gives CDR1 KGHSH, CDR2 LQKENI. CDR3 protein: CASSPGQQIVGYGYTF. The DNA of the CDR3 is TGTGCCAGCTCACCAGGACAGCAAATAGTAGGCTATGGCTACACCTTC.

The chain is built from TRBV5-1 and TRBJ2-1; a weak D match, TRBD2 (6 bases). Deletions cut 1 base from V and 8 bases from J, with 10 bases between. The CDR3 is 13 amino acids. Germline V lookup: CDR1 SGHRS, CDR2 YFSETQ. CDR3 sequence: CASSLLGEDEQFF. Here the CDR3 DNA reads TGCGCCAGCAGCTTGTTAGGGGAGGATGAGCAGTTCTTC.

The rearrangement uses TRBV25-1 and TRBJ2-4, with D unclear. With 3 bases removed from V and 0 bases from J, the gap between germline ends came to 6 bases. The length of the CDR3 is 14 residues. Germline V gene lookup returns CDR1 MGHDK and CDR2 SYGVNS. CDR3 in DNA: TGTGCCAGCAGTGACCCGGGAGCCAAAAACATTCAGTACTTC. This encodes CASSDPGAKNIQYF.

The chain joins TRBV28 to TRBJ1-2, with TRBD1 as a possible D gene (6 bases). Germline V gene data show CDR1 as MDHEN and CDR2 as SYDVKM. Trimming took 7 bases from V and 6 from J, leaving 12 bases between them. This CDR3 contains 12 residues. The CDR3 is CASIGGRDGYTF. CDR3 DNA sequence: TGTGCCAGCATAGGGGGTAGGGATGGCTACACCTTC.

This clone showed up just once. V gene TRBV6-5 combines with J gene TRBJ2-1, with D possibly matching TRBD1 (6 bases). The CDR3 has 14 residues. Trimming removed 6 bases at V and 8 bases at J, with 17 bases between. From germline, CDR1 is MNHEY and CDR2 SVGAGI. The CDR3 loop reads CASSLTGNSDEQFF. The DNA for the CDR3 is TGTGCCAGCAGCCTTACAGGGAATAGCGATGAGCAGTTCTTC.

The chain combines TRBV30 with TRBJ1-2; 10 positions agree with TRBD1. V lost 7 bases, J lost 7 bases, and 15 bases stayed unmatched. The CDR3 spans 15 residues. CDR1 and CDR2 (germline): GTSNPN, SVGIG (reference sequence). CDR3 residues: CASLGTGEKGSGYTF. The CDR3 region has the DNA TGTGCCTCCCTCGGGACAGGGGAGAAAGGATCTGGCTACACCTTC.

The genes are TRBV5-6 and TRBJ2-7; D is undetermined. The CDR3 is 11 amino acids. V was trimmed by 2 bases and J by 4 bases, leaving 4 bases between them. Germline CDR1 and CDR2: SGHDT and YYEEEE. Written as DNA, the CDR3 is TGTGCCAGCAGCTTCATGTACGAGCAGTACTTC. It codes for CASSFMYEQYF. The full variable domain, rest sourced from reference TRBV5-6 and TRBJ2-7, is DAGVTQSPTHLIKTRGQQVTLRCSPKSGHDTVSWYQQALGQGPQFIFQYYEEEERQRGNFPDRFSGHQFPNYSSELNVNALLLGDSALYLCASSFMYEQYFGPGTRLTVT.

The gene calls are TRBV7-3 and TRBJ2-5; 7 bases match TRBD2. The germline CDR1 and CDR2 sequences are SGHTA and FQGTGA. The length of the CDR3 is 16 residues. V shed 5 bases and J 5 bases; nucleotides not matched to a gene: 14. The CDR3 spells CASSPSRRGSSETQYF. The CDR3 bases are TGTGCCAGCAGCCCTAGCCGGCGGGGGAGTTCGGAGACCCAGTACTTC.

This clone was observed once. This chain joins TRBV6-1 and TRBJ2-3; 12 nucleotides agree with TRBD1. Germline V lookup: CDR1 MNHNS, CDR2 SASEGT. The CDR3 consists of 17 residues. The V and J ends lost 2 bases and 5 bases, in that order; junction bases with no gene match: 8. This CDR3 is CASSEMGTGGRGDTQYF. In nucleotides, the CDR3 is TGTGCCAGCAGTGAAATGGGGACAGGGGGCCGAGGAGATACGCAGTATTTT.

This clone appeared a few times. The rearrangement links TRBV18 to TRBJ2-5; weak D call: TRBD1 (5 bases). V gave up 6 bases and J gave up 1 base, with 21 bases separating them. The CDR3 is made up of 17 amino acids. Germline V gives CDR1 KGHSH, CDR2 LQKENI. The CDR3 DNA reads as TGTGCCAGCTCGTGGACCCCGAGCACAGGAACCCAAGAGACCCAGTACTTC. Protein product: CASSWTPSTGTQETQYF.

This clone was counted only a few times. A read error may account for a junction end that differs from germline. The rearrangement uses TRBV11-2 and TRBJ1-3; possibly TRBD1 for D (5 bases). The CDR3 contains 11 residues. Germline lookup yields CDR1 SGHAT and CDR2 FQNNGV. The CDR3 region is CASSLTRGTVF. CDR3 in DNA: TGTGCCAGCAGCCTCACGCGGGGGACGGTATTT.

The chain uses TRBV7-3 and TRBJ1-1; a weak D match, TRBD1 (5 bases). Germline V gene sequence: CDR1 SGHTA, CDR2 FQGTGA. Trimming took off 5 bases at V and 4 bases at J, with 14 bases between the two ends. This CDR3 contains 14 residues. The CDR3 coding sequence is TGTGCCAGCAGCCCGCGGGGACCGAGCACTGAAGCTTTCTTT. Translation: CASSPRGPSTEAFF.

On this clone: The junction does not match germline at one end; this may be a read error. The chain uses TRBV29-1 and TRBJ1-1, with TRBD1 identical over 10 bases. The CDR3 is made up of 13 amino acids. Germline CDR1 reads SQVTM; CDR2 reads ANQGSEA. DNA for the CDR3: TGCGGCGTCCAGGACAGGGGGTACACTGAAGCTTTCTTT. This codes for CGVQDRGYTEAFF.